In its sample, the clone carrying this T cell receptor beta chain was seen a few times. Its antigen remains unidentified. These data originate in a study of CD8 T cells in ankylosing spondylitis. Quantitative barcoded 5'-RACE was used to prepare TCR beta libraries. TCRdb reanalysed the 5' RACE reads using MiXCR and keeps one entry per CDR3 protein. The table lists around 770,000 distinct CDR3 sequences, about an eighth of them singletons, with 0.51% in the top ten. Study conclusions and caveats: From matched ankylosing spondylitis synovial fluid, disease-linked clones were reportedly recovered at significantly enriched levels. Seemingly distinctive of ankylosing spondylitis blood was a TCR beta motif formed by eight highly homologous variants. Previous work reported some of these motif variants in the synovial fluid and blood of reactive arthritis.

The CDR3 consists of 12 residues. V lost 4 bases to trimming and J lost 8 bases, with 12 bases between them. Germline V gene data show CDR1 as DFQATT and CDR2 as SNEGSKA (reference sequence). What was sequenced was blood, either unsorted or a sorted T cell fraction (not recorded which). V and J are TRBV20-1 and TRBJ2-1; D perhaps matches TRBD1 (6 bases). The receptor was derived from a male donor with ankylosing spondylitis. The CDR3 DNA sequence: TGCAGTGCTAATAACAGGGTCGATGAGCAGTTCTTC. This codes for CSANNRVDEQFF.